This entry lists 15 T cell receptor beta chains sequenced from one sample in a study of blood T cell repertoires in COVID-19. Here immunoSEQ multiplex PCR was the method, and the copy in TCRdb shows in-frame clones only, minus some. The table includes 250,000 to 350,000 clones, about nine tenths detected once. The sequencing sample was made of peripheral blood. The receptors were sampled from a woman in her 40s who had recovered from COVID-19.

The CDR3 DNA follows: TGCAGCGGAACCGGGACTAGCGGGAGGGTGGGGGCCCAAGAGACCCAGTACTTC. This codes for CSGTGTSGRVGAQETQYF. This chain uses TRBV29-1 with TRBJ2-5; TRBD2 aligns across 16 bases. V was pared by 7 bases and J by 1 base, with 12 bases of the junction left unmatched. This CDR3 contains 18 residues. Germline CDR1 SQVTM, CDR2 ANQGSEA.

J is TRBJ2-5 and V is TRBV5-1, with 11 bases that match TRBD1. Germline lookup yields CDR1 SGHRS and CDR2 YFSETQ. With V trimmed by 0 bases and J by 5 bases, 6 bases remained unmatched. The CDR3 totals 16 residues. The CDR3 DNA is TGCGCCAGCAGCTTGGAAAGGACAGGGGGCGTCGAGACCCAGTACTTC. This sequence encodes CASSLERTGGVETQYF. Variable domain in full (rest from reference TRBV5-1 and TRBJ2-5): KAGVTQTPRYLIKTRGQQVTLSCSPISGHRSVSWYQQTPGQGLQFLFEYFSETQRNKGNFPGRFSGRQFSNSRSEMNVSTLELGDSALYLCASSLERTGGVETQYFGPGTRLLVL.

The gene calls are TRBV18 and TRBJ1-4, with 10 bases that match TRBD1. This CDR3 has 18 amino acids. The V gene end was trimmed by 3 bases and the J gene end by 0 bases; junction bases not matched to a gene: 7. Germline CDR1 KGHSH, CDR2 LQKENI. CDR3 sequence: CASSPRGTGDSTNEKLFF. The CDR3 coding sequence is TGTGCCAGCTCACCGAGGGGGACAGGGGATTCAACTAATGAAAAACTGTTTTTT.

J is TRBJ2-5 and V is TRBV9; TRBD1 might be the D (6 bases). The CDR3 is made up of 16 amino acids. The V gene's germline CDR1 is SGDLS and CDR2 YYNGEE. Trimming removed 0 bases from V and 5 bases from J, with 17 bases in between. The CDR3 coding sequence is TGTGCCAGCAGCGTAGAGGAAGGGACAACTCCGGAGACCCAGTACTTC. This encodes CASSVEEGTTPETQYF.

The gene calls are TRBV5-4 and TRBJ1-1; D is undetermined. CDR1 SGHNT and CDR2 YYREEE come from the germline V gene (reference sequence). The CDR3 sequence is 12 residues long. Trimming took 2 bases from V and 4 from J, leaving 6 bases between them. The CDR3 DNA sequence: TGTGCCAGCAGCTTAGACATCACTGAAGCTTTCTTT. Residues: CASSLDITEAFF.

The chain combines TRBV2 with TRBJ2-7, with 7 bases fitting TRBD1. The length of the CDR3 is 12 residues. The J segment lost 3 bases and the V segment lost 6 bases, leaving 2 bases of the junction unmatched. Germline V gives CDR1 SNHLY, CDR2 FYNNEI. This CDR3 is CASRQGSYEQYF. In DNA, the CDR3 is TGTGCCAGCAGACAGGGGAGCTACGAGCAGTACTTC. Full variable domain (remainder filled in from reference TRBV2 and TRBJ2-7): EPEVTQTPSHQVTQMGQEVILRCVPISNHLYFYWYRQILGQKVEFLVSFYNNEISEKSEIFDDQFSVERPDGSNFTLKIRSTKLEDSAMYFCASRQGSYEQYFGPGTRLTVT.

This clone was seen a handful of times. V and J are TRBV28 and TRBJ2-7, with 7 bases identical to TRBD2. The CDR3 runs to 18 residues. The junction had 15 bases not matched to a gene; V was cut back by 3 bases and J by 1 base. Germline V gene lookup returns CDR1 MDHEN and CDR2 SYDVKM. DNA for the CDR3: TGTGCCAGCAGTTTCTCCCTAGTCTTGGCGGGAGTGTCCTACGAGCAGTACTTC. This translates into CASSFSLVLAGVSYEQYF.

J is TRBJ2-7 and V is TRBV27, with 8 bases aligning to TRBD2. V lost 5 bases and J lost 3; bases outside the gene matches: 12. The CDR3 is made up of 16 amino acids. Germline CDR1 is MNHEY and CDR2 is SMNVEV (reference sequence). The DNA of the CDR3 is TGTGCCAGCAGTCCCTCCATGAGCGGGAGTGGCTACGAGCAGTACTTC. It is translated as CASSPSMSGSGYEQYF.

This sequence joins TRBV2 and TRBJ2-5, with TRBD1 matching 8 bases. CDR1 is SNHLY, CDR2 FYNNEI, per germline. The CDR3 spans 15 residues. The V segment lost 5 bases and the J segment 4 bases; nucleotides outside the gene matches: 9. The CDR3 is CASSPHPTGGETQYF. The CDR3 bases are TGTGCCAGCAGTCCCCACCCCACAGGGGGAGAGACCCAGTACTTC.

This chain uses TRBV30 with TRBJ2-2; 8 positions match TRBD2. The CDR3 runs 14 residues. Trimming removed 4 bases from V and 5 bases from J; junction bases left unmatched: 6. CDR1 and CDR2 from the germline V gene are GTSNPN and SVGIG (reference sequence). CDR3 sequence (DNA): TGTGCCTGGAATGTTGCGGGGGGTACCGGGGAGCTGTTTTTT. Protein product: CAWNVAGGTGELFF. Full variable domain (missing parts from reference TRBV30 and TRBJ2-2): SQTIHQWPATLVQPVGSPLSLECTVEGTSNPNLYWYRQAAGRGLQLLFYSVGIGQISSEVPQNLSASRPQDRQFILSSKKLLLSDSGFYLCAWNVAGGTGELFFGEGSRLTVL.

This clone was observed a handful of times. The gene calls are TRBV28 and TRBJ2-7; 9 bases are shared with TRBD1. Germline CDR1 MDHEN, CDR2 SYDVKM. The junction had 4 bases not matched to a gene; V was cut back by 7 bases and J by 3 bases. The CDR3 has 13 amino acids. CDR3 sequence: CASKGQGFYEQYF. In DNA, the CDR3 is TGTGCCAGCAAGGGACAGGGTTTCTACGAGCAGTACTTC.

The chain links TRBV5-5 to TRBJ2-7, with D perhaps TRBD1 (5 bases). Germline V gene data show CDR1 as SGHKS and CDR2 as YYEKEE (reference sequence). The CDR3 extends over 17 amino acids. V was trimmed by 4 bases and J by 1 base, leaving 21 bases between them. CDR3 amino acids: CASSVQEQQLHSYEQYF. Here the CDR3 DNA reads TGTGCCAGCAGCGTACAGGAGCAACAATTACATTCCTACGAGCAGTACTTC.

The CDR3 region has the DNA TGCAGCACGGGACTAGCGGGAGTCATGGGAACAGATACGCAGTATTTT. Amino acid sequence: CSTGLAGVMGTDTQYF. The chain uses TRBV29-1 and TRBJ2-3; 14 bases are a match to TRBD2. CDR3 length: 16 residues. Germline V lookup: CDR1 SQVTM, CDR2 ANQGSEA. V lost 8 bases and J lost 3; bases outside the gene matches: 10.

Here the CDR3 DNA reads TGTGCCAGCAGGGCCGGGTCCCGGGGTGGAGGGAACACTGAAGCTTTCTTT. It is translated as CASRAGSRGGGNTEAFF. V is TRBV7-9 and J is TRBJ1-1; D remains ambiguous. The CDR3 has 17 amino acids. Germline V gives CDR1 SEHNR, CDR2 FQNEAQ (reference sequence). Trimming pared 6 bases from V and 1 base from J, leaving 21 bases between.

The rearrangement links TRBV5-1 to TRBJ2-5, with D possibly TRBD2 on 6 matching bases. CDR3 size: 14 residues. Germline loops: CDR1 SGHRS, CDR2 YFSETQ. The V and J ends lost 4 bases and 5 bases respectively, with 15 bases between them. CDR3 coding DNA: TGCGCCAGCAGCATGTCAGGAGGGAGGGAGACCCAGTACTTC. Its translation is CASSMSGGRETQYF.